This TCR beta chain stems from a study of blood T cell repertoires in COVID-19. Study context: Samples taken during acute and convalescent COVID-19 were collected in the United States, Italy and Spain.

Germline V CDR1 and CDR2: MNHEY, SVGAGI. The CDR3 is 13 residues long. With V trimmed by 9 bases and J by 6 bases, 6 bases remained unmatched. The data were produced by immunoSEQ multiplex PCR, yet TCRdb's version contains in-frame clones alone and is incomplete. The sample holds 100,000 or so clones; about four fifths are singletons and the top ten take about 10%. This clone was detected once. Sequenced sample: peripheral blood. J is TRBJ2-7 and V is TRBV6-5; TRBD1 agrees at 12 bases. This clonotype was obtained from a man aged 40-49 years with active or convalescent COVID-19. Here the CDR3 reads CASTGTGGIEQYF. The CDR3 nucleotides are TGTGCCAGTACCGGGACAGGGGGCATCGAGCAGTACTTC.